The 32 T cell receptor beta chains in this list originate from one sample, sequenced in a study of T cell repertoires in cytomegalovirus infection. MiXCR was run by TCRdb on the reads, yielding one entry per CDR3 protein. The sample yields a few hundred thousand distinct CDR3 sequences, just under 40% seen once. Which antigens these TCRs recognize remains unknown. The source was cultured PBMCs, collected from culture after CMV antigen stimulation. The receptor source for this set is a human donor in good health (CMV status not recorded). Some clones in this sample may be carry-over from other donors' samples.

This clonotype came up a few times. The V call is TRBV11-2, the J call TRBJ2-1, with no clear D. The CDR3 consists of 16 residues. The V end was cut by 6 bases, the J end by 5 bases, with 20 bases between. The germline gives CDR1 SGHAT, CDR2 FQNNGV. DNA of the CDR3: TGTGCCAGCAGACCCGTCGGGTTCCAATGGGACAATGAGCAGTTCTTC. Its protein is CASRPVGFQWDNEQFF.

This clonotype has just a few counts. The gene calls are TRBV10-2 and TRBJ2-1; 9 bases align to TRBD2. Trimming at V came to 4 bases and at J to 4 bases, leaving 2 bases not matched to a gene. Germline CDR1 is WSHSY and CDR2 is SAAADI. The CDR3 covers 14 residues. The CDR3 bases are TGCGCCAGCAGTGTTAGCGGGGGATACAATGAGCAGTTCTTC. Residues: CASSVSGGYNEQFF.

This clonotype was observed a few times. The rearrangement links TRBV7-2 to TRBJ2-1; 10 bases map to TRBD2. From germline, CDR1 is SGHTA and CDR2 FQGNSA. The junction had 17 bases not matched to a gene; V was cut back by 7 bases and J by 5 bases. This CDR3 is built from 18 residues. CDR3 sequence reads: CASTTSLSSGGVHNEQFF. In DNA, the CDR3 is TGTGCCAGCACCACCTCTTTGTCTAGCGGGGGAGTCCACAATGAGCAGTTCTTC. Variable domain in full (rest from reference TRBV7-2 and TRBJ2-1): GAGVSQSPSNKVTEKGKDVELRCDPISGHTALYWYRQSLGQGLEFLIYFQGNSAPDKSGLPSDRFSAERTGGSVSTLTIQRTQQEDSAVYLCASTTSLSSGGVHNEQFFGPGTRLTVL.

The chain uses TRBV12-3 or TRBV12-4 and TRBJ1-1, with a possible D match to TRBD1 (5 bases). Deletions cut 3 bases from V and 1 base from J, with 12 bases between. The CDR3 consists of 15 residues. DNA of the CDR3: TGTGCCAGCAGTTTCTCGGGGGGAGAGAACACTGAAGCTTTCTTT. Its translation: CASSFSGGENTEAFF.

The rearrangement uses TRBV18 and TRBJ2-5, with D unresolved. The germline CDR1 and CDR2 sequences are KGHSH and LQKENI. The CDR3 has 14 amino acids. The germline V and J ends were trimmed by 3 bases and 5 bases, with 13 bases remaining between them. CDR3 bases: TGTGCCAGCTCACCGTTGTTCCCGTCGGAGACCCAGTACTTC. It codes for CASSPLFPSETQYF.

This clonotype was counted a few times. The CDR3 protein is CASSFRRELFF. DNA for the CDR3: TGTGCCAGCAGTTTCCGTCGGGAACTGTTTTTT. V is TRBV12-3 or TRBV12-4 and J is TRBJ1-4; D not resolved. The V gene lost 3 bases and the J gene lost 12 bases, with 8 bases spanning the gap. This CDR3 region has 11 residues.

V gene TRBV2 combines with J gene TRBJ1-2; 8 positions agree with TRBD1. V lost 7 bases and J lost 4; bases outside the gene matches: 8. This CDR3 region has 14 residues. Germline CDR1 and CDR2: SNHLY and FYNNEI. This CDR3 is CASIRQGPLYGYTF. The CDR3 nucleotides are TGTGCCAGCATCCGACAGGGGCCCCTCTATGGCTACACCTTC. The full variable domain, completed using reference TRBV2 and TRBJ1-2, is EPEVTQTPSHQVTQMGQEVILRCVPISNHLYFYWYRQILGQKVEFLVSFYNNEISEKSEIFDDQFSVERPDGSNFTLKIRSTKLEDSAMYFCASIRQGPLYGYTFGSGTRLTVV.

As regards this clonotype: An end of the junction differs from the germline gene, which may be a read error. The V call is TRBV7-6, the J call TRBJ1-5, with TRBD1 as a possible D gene (5 bases). The V gene's germline CDR1 is SGHVS and CDR2 FNYEAQ. This CDR3 has 13 amino acids. The CDR3 nucleotides are TGTGCCAGCAGCCAGGACATTAATCTGCCCCAGCATTTT. This translates into CASSQDINLPQHF.

The J gene is TRBJ1-6, the V gene TRBV10-3; D is possibly TRBD1 (5 bases). Germline CDR1 reads ENHRY; CDR2 reads SYGVKD. This CDR3 comprises 14 residues. Trimming shortened V by 4 bases and J by 5 bases, and 9 bases separated the two germline ends. CDR3 nucleotide sequence: TGTGCCATCAGTGCGGGGCGAAATAATTCACCCCTCCACTTT. Translation: CAISAGRNNSPLHF.

The genes are TRBV20-1 and TRBJ2-1; the D gene is possibly TRBD2 (6 bases). Germline V gives CDR1 DFQATT, CDR2 SNEGSKA (reference sequence). The CDR3 has 14 amino acids. Trimming cost V 3 bases and J 7 bases, with 16 bases left between them. CDR3 bases: TGCAGTGCTAGTGCCCCCGGGGGAGGTAATGAGCAGTTCTTC. Its translation: CSASAPGGGNEQFF.

This clonotype has only one observation. This chain connects TRBV7-8 to TRBJ2-7, with D unclear. The ends were cut back, 1 base at V and 3 bases at J, with 10 bases in the middle. This CDR3 has 14 residues. Germline-derived CDR1 and CDR2 are SGHVS and FQNEAQ. This chain's CDR3 is CASSLGVYSYEQYF. In nucleotides, the CDR3 is TGTGCCAGCAGCTTAGGAGTTTACAGCTACGAGCAGTACTTC.

This chain connects TRBV7-2 to TRBJ1-5, with TRBD1 as a possible D gene (5 bases). Germline CDR1 and CDR2: SGHTA and FQGNSA. V lost 7 bases, J lost 1 base, and 14 bases lay in between. The CDR3 covers 15 residues. DNA of the CDR3: TGTGCCAGCAACTCGGGGGGATTGAGCAATCAGCCCCAGCATTTT. It is translated as CASNSGGLSNQPQHF.

This clonotype has just a few counts. The chain combines TRBV7-2 with TRBJ2-3, with 7 bases lining up with TRBD2. This CDR3 spans 19 amino acids. The germline gives CDR1 SGHTA, CDR2 FQGNSA. V lost 4 bases, J lost 5 bases, and 21 bases stayed unmatched. The CDR3 bases are TGTGCCAGCAGCTCCCCGACGCGGCGACTAGCCGTCCCGAGAGATACGCAGTATTTT. This sequence encodes CASSSPTRRLAVPRDTQYF.

The sample holds one count of this clonotype. The J gene is TRBJ2-7, the V gene TRBV9, with D possibly TRBD1 on 6 matching bases. This CDR3 is built from 14 residues. Trimming shortened V by 3 bases and J by 6 bases, and 16 bases separated the two germline ends. Germline CDR1 SGDLS, CDR2 YYNGEE. This CDR3 is CASSASSLRGEQYF. For the CDR3, the DNA is TGTGCCAGCAGCGCCAGTTCCCTCAGGGGCGAGCAGTACTTC.

Notes on this clonotype: At one boundary the junction diverges from the germline segment, which might be a read error. The chain employs TRBV4-1 and TRBJ1-5; D is ambiguous. The CDR3 sequence is 15 residues long. In germline, CDR1 is MGHRA, CDR2 YSYEKL. CDR3 region: CASSQEGLHNQPQHF. The CDR3 region has the DNA TGTGCCAGCAGCCAAGAAGGGTTGCACAATCAGCCCCAGCATTTT.

The J gene is TRBJ2-3, the V gene TRBV19, with D possibly matching TRBD1 (5 bases). The V end was cut by 6 bases, the J end by 2 bases, with 12 bases between. This CDR3 is built from 14 residues. The germline V gene encodes CDR1 LNHDA and CDR2 SQIVND (reference sequence). The CDR3 DNA is TGTGCCAGTAGAAGGGGAAGGCTCACAGATACGCAGTATTTT. Its translation is CASRRGRLTDTQYF.

V is TRBV28 and J is TRBJ1-6; 8 bases map to TRBD1. The V gene's germline CDR1 is MDHEN and CDR2 SYDVKM. Trimming took 5 bases from V and 10 from J; bases not matched to a gene: 13. CDR3 length equals 16 residues. This CDR3 reads CASSGGGQGARSPLHF. The DNA for the CDR3 is TGTGCCAGCAGTGGAGGTGGGCAGGGGGCGCGATCACCCCTCCACTTT.

The table lists this clonotype with a few counts. The DNA for the CDR3 is TGTGCCAGCAGCTTAGCTCCAGCTTACACTGAAGCTTTCTTT. This translates into CASSLAPAYTEAFF. The J gene is TRBJ1-1, the V gene TRBV7-2; D gene unclear. The germline V and J ends were trimmed by 0 bases and 3 bases, with 8 bases remaining between them. The CDR3 is made up of 14 amino acids. Germline V gene sequence: CDR1 SGHTA, CDR2 FQGNSA.

The chain joins TRBV12-3 or TRBV12-4 to TRBJ1-2; D is uncertain. The CDR3 runs 13 residues. Between the trimmed V and J ends, which lost 6 bases and 3 bases, there was a span of 11 bases. CDR3 in amino acids: CASSIGPHYGYTF. The CDR3 coding sequence is TGTGCCAGCAGCATCGGGCCCCACTATGGCTACACCTTC.

The V call is TRBV28, the J call TRBJ1-5, with D possibly being TRBD1 (5 bases). Germline CDR1 reads MDHEN; CDR2 reads SYDVKM. The CDR3 has 16 residues. V dropped 3 bases and J dropped 5 bases, with 17 bases sitting between them. The CDR3 reads CASSFAGMKVDQPQHF. CDR3 bases: TGTGCCAGCAGTTTTGCAGGGATGAAGGTGGATCAGCCCCAGCATTTT.

The chain couples TRBV13 to TRBJ2-3; TRBD2 aligns across 7 bases. Germline CDR1 reads PRHDT; CDR2 reads FYEKMQ (reference sequence). The J segment lost 1 base and the V segment lost 5 bases, leaving 12 bases of the junction unmatched. The length of the CDR3 is 17 residues. CDR3 DNA: TGTGCCAGCAGCCGCCCGGGGTCAGCGGGGCGCACAGATACGCAGTATTTT. Its translation is CASSRPGSAGRTDTQYF.

The sample holds a few counts of this clonotype. J is TRBJ1-5 and V is TRBV12-3 or TRBV12-4; D possibly corresponds to TRBD1 (5 bases). This CDR3 contains 14 residues. The germline V and J ends were trimmed by 5 bases and 7 bases, with 15 bases remaining between them. CDR3 sequence: CASSLSRGAQPQHF. The CDR3 DNA reads as TGTGCCAGCAGTCTAAGTCGGGGCGCCCAGCCCCAGCATTTT.

The rearrangement joins TRBV11-2 to TRBJ2-3; D gene unclear. The CDR3 is 15 amino acids. V was cut by 2 bases and J by 4 bases, with 13 bases left in between. Per the germline V gene, CDR1 is SGHAT and CDR2 is FQNNGV. The CDR3 nucleotides read TGTGCCAGCAGCTTACCACCGGTGCGGTCAGATACGCAGTATTTT. Translation: CASSLPPVRSDTQYF.

This clonotype appeared a few times. This chain connects TRBV6-1 to TRBJ2-1; D ambiguous. The CDR3 runs 14 residues. Trimming cost V 2 bases and J 4 bases, with 9 bases left between them. Germline values: CDR1 MNHNS, CDR2 SASEGT. This chain's CDR3 is CASSELTRYNEQFF. Written as DNA, the CDR3 is TGTGCCAGCAGTGAACTGACACGTTACAATGAGCAGTTCTTC.

The V and J genes are TRBV12-3 or TRBV12-4 and TRBJ1-4; a weak D match, TRBD1 (5 bases). Trimming cost V 3 bases and J 7 bases, with 18 bases left between them. The CDR3 length is 16 residues. The CDR3 sequence: CASSFFPGRRSEKLFF. The CDR3, as DNA: TGTGCCAGCAGTTTTTTCCCGGGACGGAGGAGTGAAAAACTGTTTTTT.

This clonotype has just a few counts. This chain joins TRBV28 and TRBJ1-5; D gene ambiguous. V was shortened by 4 bases and J by 0 bases, with 10 bases between the two germline ends. The CDR3 extends over 15 amino acids. Germline V CDR1 and CDR2: MDHEN, SYDVKM. The CDR3: CASSWRGNSNQPQHF. Written as DNA, the CDR3 is TGTGCCAGCAGTTGGCGAGGTAATAGCAATCAGCCCCAGCATTTT.

This chain joins TRBV7-8 and TRBJ2-1, with no clear D. Trimming removed 1 base at V and 3 bases at J, with 10 bases between. This CDR3 region has 15 residues. CDR1 is SGHVS, CDR2 FQNEAQ, per germline. CDR3 sequence reads: CASSLGALVYNEQFF. The CDR3 DNA follows: TGTGCCAGCAGCTTAGGCGCATTAGTCTACAATGAGCAGTTCTTC.

The chain uses TRBV6-5 and TRBJ2-3, with 10 bases aligning to TRBD2. The CDR3 totals 16 residues. Germline V gene lookup returns CDR1 MNHEY and CDR2 SVGAGI. V was clipped by 6 bases and J by 4 bases; unmatched bases: 10. The CDR3 here is CASREQGTSAPDTQYF. The CDR3 nucleotides are TGTGCCAGCAGGGAGCAGGGGACTAGCGCTCCAGATACGCAGTATTTT.

The rearrangement links TRBV7-2 to TRBJ2-5; 8 positions match TRBD2. The length of the CDR3 is 15 residues. Germline CDR1 reads SGHTA; CDR2 reads FQGNSA. V lost 3 bases to trimming and J lost 5 bases; unmatched junction nucleotides: 8. CDR3 residues: CASSLGLGAGETQYF. CDR3 nucleotide sequence: TGTGCCAGCAGCTTGGGACTAGGAGCGGGGGAGACCCAGTACTTC.

The chain is built from TRBV11-2 and TRBJ1-4; D possibly corresponds to TRBD1 (5 bases). The germline V gene encodes CDR1 SGHAT and CDR2 FQNNGV. The CDR3 consists of 15 residues. The V end lost 5 bases, the J end lost 7 bases, and 17 bases lay between the germline ends. CDR3 amino acids: CASSVRDFGGEKLFF. The CDR3 DNA is TGTGCCAGCAGCGTTAGGGACTTCGGTGGTGAAAAACTGTTTTTT.

A note on this clonotype: At one boundary the junction diverges from the germline segment, which might be a read error. The chain links TRBV7-4 to TRBJ2-2; 7 nucleotides match TRBD1. The CDR3 totals 17 residues. Per the germline V gene, CDR1 is SGHVT and CDR2 is SQSDAQ. CDR3 amino acids: CTSSLLRDSANTGELFF. The CDR3, as DNA: TGTACCAGCAGCTTACTTAGGGACAGCGCGAACACCGGGGAGCTGTTTTTT.

This clonotype was counted between two and nine times. The chain employs TRBV12-3 or TRBV12-4 and TRBJ2-6, with D tentatively TRBD2 (5 bases). Trimming took off 5 bases at V and 2 bases at J, with 19 bases between the two ends. The CDR3 is made up of 18 amino acids. The CDR3 loop reads CASSPLGWRAAGANVLTF. CDR3 bases: TGTGCCAGCAGTCCCCTCGGTTGGCGGGCCGCTGGGGCCAACGTCCTGACTTTC.